This T cell receptor beta chain comes out of a study of blood T cell repertoires in COVID-19 (TCRdb year 2020). A note on the overall study: Samples covering the acute and convalescent phases of COVID-19 were provided by collaborators in the United States, Italy and Spain. The prospective study material was composed of cDNA or gDNA derived from T cells, B-cell-depleted T cells, or PBMCs. Subjects who had been exposed to COVID-19, were actively infected with it, or had recovered from it provided the deeply sampled blood TCRbeta repertoires that made up the dataset. The repertoires were released in a freely available public database meant as a resource for research on the immune response to SARS-CoV-2. The samples were drawn from the first 160 participants of the ongoing ImmuneRACE study and from over 950 subjects provided by 6 global collaborators. Sample metadata almost always included a de-identified subject ID, COVID-19 status, age in years and sex. Where available, HLA class I and class II types were obtained from metadata supplied by the sample provider rather than from assay-based typing.

Beyond this particular receptor, the publication reports: How much clinical and demographic metadata was included differed by source and by participant, and the metadata was provided uncurated.

TCRbeta CDR3 regions were amplified from genomic DNA using the immunoSEQ Assay, a bias-controlled multiplex PCR. Per the source publication's procedure: Nucleated cell counts per sample were estimated from amplification of reference gene primers within the assay. To quantify the absolute abundance of each unique TCRbeta CDR3 rearrangement, sequence reads were collapsed and filtered. For each sample, productive Simpson clonality was calculated by taking the square root of Simpson's diversity index across productive rearrangements. TCRdb provides this immuneACCESS table in a form limited to in-frame rearrangements. Some clones are lacking; in checked studies, under half of them reflect an unresolved V gene, and why the rest are absent is not known. That table supplies the V and J calls and clone size; D and trimming were determined from the DNA. The sample includes hundreds of thousands of clones, with around 90% observed a single time. 0.7% of the sample is held by the ten biggest clonotypes.

V loses 1 base of germline sequence and J loses 4 bases, and the interval between the two ends is 4 bases. Including the terminal cysteine and phenylalanine, the CDR3 comprises 12 residues. Here the CDR3 DNA is all that survives: 36 bases in frame from base 1. CDR1 MDHEN and CDR2 SYDVKM were looked up in the germline V gene. This clone was counted a single time. Its specific antigen is unknown. No clone much larger than this one lies a single base away; base qualities are absent. Collaborating institutions collected whole blood in K2EDTA tubes following their own protocols. For TCRbeta analysis, collaborators shipped samples in one of three forms: frozen whole blood, isolated PBMCs, or DNA extracted from either of those sample types.

Recombination connected TRBV28 to TRBJ1-1, with no confidently assigned D gene. The sample was peripheral blood. This receptor was identified in a human donor in a cohort sampled during active COVID-19. The CDR3 in this case is CASSLFGTEAFF. The sequenced DNA: TGTGCCAGCAGTTTATTCGGCACTGAAGCTTTCTTT.